A single sample gave rise to the 16 T cell receptor beta chains below, sequenced in a study of blood T cell repertoires in COVID-19. Clones were sequenced by immunoSEQ multiplex PCR, and TCRdb holds only the in-frame ones, with some missing. The data show 200,000 to 250,000 clones, with roughly 80% seen just once and around 2% held by the top ten. Sequencing was performed on PBMCs or T cells enriched from blood (not recorded which). The receptors here all came from a man in his 60s who had recovered from COVID-19.

The sample holds one count of this clone. This chain uses TRBV7-3 with TRBJ2-1; 9 bases align to TRBD2. This CDR3 contains 15 residues. Germline V gives CDR1 SGHTA, CDR2 FQGTGA. With 0 bases clipped from V and 8 bases from J, the junction kept 5 bases outside the gene matches. The DNA for the CDR3 is TGTGCCAGCAGCTTAACTGGCGGGGGGGCCTATGAGCAGTTCTTC. The encoded protein is CASSLTGGGAYEQFF.

The chain links TRBV3-1 (or the pseudogene TRBV3-2) to TRBJ1-2; D not resolved. The V gene's germline CDR1 is LGHDT and CDR2 YNNKEL (reference sequence). The germline V and J ends were trimmed by 0 bases and 4 bases, with 12 bases remaining between them. This CDR3 has 15 amino acids. The CDR3 protein is CASSQDSARSYGYTF. The CDR3 DNA reads TGTGCCAGCAGCCAAGATAGCGCCCGGAGCTATGGCTACACCTTC.

V gene TRBV6-5 combines with J gene TRBJ2-1; TRBD1 agrees at 8 bases. V shed 4 bases, J shed 6 bases, and the junction held 11 bases outside the gene matches. The CDR3 totals 16 residues. Germline V gives CDR1 MNHEY, CDR2 SVGAGI. CDR3 nucleotides: TGTGCCAGCAGTTCCCTTGCCGGGACAGGCCTCAATGAGCAGTTCTTC. Translating it yields CASSSLAGTGLNEQFF.

In this sample, this clone turned up a few times. V gene TRBV6-4 combines with J gene TRBJ1-2, with 10 bases identical to TRBD1. V shed 6 bases and J 4 bases; nucleotides not matched to a gene: 11. The germline CDR1 and CDR2 sequences are MRHNA and SNTAGT. This CDR3 is built from 16 residues. The CDR3 spells CASRGDRGKVLYGYTF. Written as DNA, the CDR3 is TGTGCCAGCAGGGGGGACAGGGGAAAGGTACTCTATGGCTACACCTTC.

The chain combines TRBV7-9 with TRBJ2-2; 10 bases match TRBD2. V gave up 7 bases and J gave up 4 bases; unmatched junction bases: 3. This CDR3 is built from 14 residues. Germline V gene data show CDR1 as SEHNR and CDR2 as FQNEAQ (reference sequence). The DNA for the CDR3 is TGTGCCAGCAATGAGCGGGGGGGCACCGGGGAGCTGTTTTTT. Encoded protein: CASNERGGTGELFF.

This clone is a singleton in its sample. V and J are TRBV14 and TRBJ1-2; 10 bases are shared with TRBD1. Looked up from germline, CDR1 is SGHDN and CDR2 is FVKESK. The CDR3 spans 17 residues. The ends lost 1 base at V and 4 bases at J; junction bases unmatched: 9. The CDR3 DNA sequence: TGTGCCAGCAGCCAAGGTGCGGGACAGGGGTACATCTATGGCTACACCTTC. This sequence encodes CASSQGAGQGYIYGYTF. The full variable domain, with the rest looked up from reference TRBV14 and TRBJ1-2, is EAGVTQFPSHSVIEKGQTVTLRCDPISGHDNLYWYRRVMGKEIKFLLHFVKESKQDESGMPNNRFLAERTGGTYSTLKVQPAELEDSGVYFCASSQGAGQGYIYGYTFGSGTRLTVV.

The chain recombines TRBV7-8 with TRBJ1-6; 9 nucleotides agree with TRBD1. This CDR3 has 15 residues. Germline V CDR1 and CDR2: SGHVS, FQNEAQ. The V and J ends lost 6 bases and 10 bases, in that order; junction bases with no gene match: 10. CDR3 loop: CASRAGTGINSPLHF. CDR3 DNA sequence: TGTGCCAGCAGAGCCGGGACAGGGATAAACTCACCCCTCCACTTT.

This clone has only one observation. This chain links TRBV2 with TRBJ2-5; D is unresolved. The V gene's germline CDR1 is SNHLY and CDR2 FYNNEI. This CDR3 is 11 amino acids long. V lost 7 bases and J lost 1, with 4 bases in between. CDR3 nucleotides: TGTGCCAGCACGGGCCAAGAGACCCAGTACTTC. It encodes CASTGQETQYF.

This clone appeared a single time. The chain carries TRBV7-2 and TRBJ1-2; TRBD1 aligns across 10 bases. Trimming cost V 0 bases and J 6 bases; bases outside gene matches: 4. CDR3 length: 15 amino acids. CDR1 SGHTA and CDR2 FQGNSA come from the germline V gene. The CDR3 nucleotides are TGTGCCAGCAGCTTAGCCGGACAGGGGGTGGATGGCTACACCTTC. It specifies CASSLAGQGVDGYTF.

The chain recombines TRBV7-2 with TRBJ2-1, with TRBD2 identical over 14 bases. The CDR3 totals 15 residues. Germline trimming cut 6 bases from V and 8 bases from J; bases unmatched to any gene: 6. Looked up from germline, CDR1 is SGHTA and CDR2 is FQGNSA. The CDR3 DNA follows: TGTGCCAGCAGGCTAGGACTAGCGGGGGGCGATGAGCAGTTCTTC. Protein sequence: CASRLGLAGGDEQFF.

V and J are TRBV24-1 and TRBJ2-3; D may be TRBD2 (5 bases). With 4 bases removed from V and 3 bases from J, the gap between germline ends came to 13 bases. Germline assignment: CDR1 KGHDR and CDR2 SFDVKD. CDR3 length: 15 amino acids. CDR3 amino acids: CATSDSQTRTDTQYF. CDR3 DNA: TGTGCCACCAGTGACTCACAAACTAGGACAGATACGCAGTATTTT.

The genes are TRBV4-3 and TRBJ1-2; TRBD1 agrees at 7 bases. CDR1 LGHNA and CDR2 YSLEER come from the germline V gene. Unmatched junction bases numbered 6, after V lost 4 bases and J lost 4 bases. The CDR3 runs 14 residues. In nucleotides, the CDR3 is TGCGCCAGCAGCCTTAGACAGGGTCCCTATGGCTACACCTTC. Its protein is CASSLRQGPYGYTF.

The chain employs TRBV7-9 and TRBJ1-1; TRBD1 is a possible D gene (5 bases). The CDR3 length is 13 residues. The germline V gene has CDR1 SEHNR and CDR2 FQNEAQ (reference sequence). Between the trimmed V and J ends, which lost 5 bases and 4 bases, there was a span of 11 bases. The CDR3 DNA sequence: TGTGCCAGCAGCCTCACAGGTCGCACTGAAGCTTTCTTT. As protein: CASSLTGRTEAFF.

The chain employs TRBV29-1 and TRBJ1-1, with D possibly TRBD1 on 5 matching bases. V was trimmed by 7 bases and J by 8 bases, leaving 14 bases between them. Germline-derived CDR1 and CDR2 are SQVTM and ANQGSEA. CDR3 length: 11 amino acids. The CDR3 protein is CSAAEAGEAFF. CDR3 DNA: TGCAGCGCGGCAGAGGCAGGGGAAGCTTTCTTT.

J is TRBJ1-5 and V is TRBV3-1 (or the pseudogene TRBV3-2); D uncertain. The CDR3 is 15 residues long. From germline, CDR1 is LGHDT and CDR2 YNNKEL (reference sequence). Trimming took 0 bases from V and 7 from J, leaving 13 bases between them. This CDR3 reads CASSQDGIIGQPQHF. The DNA of the CDR3 is TGTGCCAGCAGCCAAGACGGGATTATCGGGCAGCCCCAGCATTTT.

The CDR3 nucleotides are TGTGCCAGTAGGGACATCGGGACAGGGGCGACAAAGGGGAACACTGAAGCTTTCTTT. Its protein is CASRDIGTGATKGNTEAFF. The chain recombines TRBV19 with TRBJ1-1; 10 positions match TRBD1. The CDR3 is made up of 19 amino acids. The V and J ends lost 6 bases and 1 base, in that order; junction bases with no gene match: 17. Germline lookup yields CDR1 LNHDA and CDR2 SQIVND (reference sequence).